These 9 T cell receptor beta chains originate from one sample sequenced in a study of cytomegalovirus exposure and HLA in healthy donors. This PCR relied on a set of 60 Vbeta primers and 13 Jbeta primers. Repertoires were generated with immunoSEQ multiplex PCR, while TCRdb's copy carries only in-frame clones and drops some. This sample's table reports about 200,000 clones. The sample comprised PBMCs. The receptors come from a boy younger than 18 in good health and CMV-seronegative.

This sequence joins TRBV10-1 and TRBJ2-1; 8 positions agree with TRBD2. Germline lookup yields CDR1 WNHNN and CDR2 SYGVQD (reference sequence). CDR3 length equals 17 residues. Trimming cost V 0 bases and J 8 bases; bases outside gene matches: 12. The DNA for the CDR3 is TGCGCCAGCAGTGAGTCGAGAGGCGGGGGGCCCTCGGATGAGCAGTTCTTC. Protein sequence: CASSESRGGGPSDEQFF.

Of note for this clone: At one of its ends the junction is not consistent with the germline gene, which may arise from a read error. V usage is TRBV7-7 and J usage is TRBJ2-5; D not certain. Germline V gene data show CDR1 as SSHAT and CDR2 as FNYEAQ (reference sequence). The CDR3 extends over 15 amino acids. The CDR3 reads CASSANAVFKETQYF. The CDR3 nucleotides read TGTGCTAGCAGCGCCAATGCGGTGTTCAAGGAGACCCAGTACTTC.

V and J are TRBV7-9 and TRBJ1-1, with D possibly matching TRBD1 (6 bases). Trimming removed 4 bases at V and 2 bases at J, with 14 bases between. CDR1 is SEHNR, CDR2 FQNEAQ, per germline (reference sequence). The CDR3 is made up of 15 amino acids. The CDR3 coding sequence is TGTGCCAGCAGCTCCACGGGGGGGCTTAACACTGAAGCTTTCTTT. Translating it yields CASSSTGGLNTEAFF.

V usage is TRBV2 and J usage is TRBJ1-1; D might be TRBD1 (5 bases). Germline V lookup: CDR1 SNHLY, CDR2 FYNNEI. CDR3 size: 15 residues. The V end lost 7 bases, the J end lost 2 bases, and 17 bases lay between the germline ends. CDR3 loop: CASKPIITGNTEAFF. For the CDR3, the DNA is TGTGCCAGCAAGCCGATCATTACAGGAAACACTGAAGCTTTCTTT. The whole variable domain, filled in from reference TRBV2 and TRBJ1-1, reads EPEVTQTPSHQVTQMGQEVILRCVPISNHLYFYWYRQILGQKVEFLVSFYNNEISEKSEIFDDQFSVERPDGSNFTLKIRSTKLEDSAMYFCASKPIITGNTEAFFGQGTRLTVV.

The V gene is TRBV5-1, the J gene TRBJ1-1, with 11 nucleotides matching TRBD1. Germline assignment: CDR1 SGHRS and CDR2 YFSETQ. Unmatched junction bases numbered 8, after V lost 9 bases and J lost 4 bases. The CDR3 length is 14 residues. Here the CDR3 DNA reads TGCGCCACCAACGAGGGACAGGGGGGCACTGAAGCTTTCTTT. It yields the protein CATNEGQGGTEAFF.

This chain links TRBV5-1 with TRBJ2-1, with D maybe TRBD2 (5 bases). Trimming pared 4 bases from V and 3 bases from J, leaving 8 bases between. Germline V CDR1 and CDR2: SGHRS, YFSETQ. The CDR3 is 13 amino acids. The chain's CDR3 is CASSVGVYNEQFF. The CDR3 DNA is TGCGCCAGCAGCGTCGGGGTCTACAATGAGCAGTTCTTC.

This chain's CDR3 is CASSFVTGQRDSGNTIYF. CDR3 in DNA: TGTGCCAGCAGCTTTGTCACGGGACAGAGGGACTCTGGAAACACCATATATTTT. The rearrangement uses TRBV5-8 and TRBJ1-3; 7 bases match TRBD1. CDR3 length: 18 amino acids. The trim removed 2 bases at V and 0 bases at J, leaving 11 bases unmatched. CDR1 is SGHTS, CDR2 YDEGEE, per germline.

CDR3 sequence reads: CASSLSSRGYGYTF. The CDR3 DNA follows: TGTGCCAGCAGTTTATCGTCTCGGGGGTATGGCTACACCTTC. V usage is TRBV27 and J usage is TRBJ1-2, with a tentative D call TRBD1 (5 bases). Trimming pared 0 bases from V and 5 bases from J, leaving 10 bases between. The CDR3 runs to 14 residues. CDR1 is MNHEY and CDR2 is SMNVEV in the germline V gene (reference sequence).

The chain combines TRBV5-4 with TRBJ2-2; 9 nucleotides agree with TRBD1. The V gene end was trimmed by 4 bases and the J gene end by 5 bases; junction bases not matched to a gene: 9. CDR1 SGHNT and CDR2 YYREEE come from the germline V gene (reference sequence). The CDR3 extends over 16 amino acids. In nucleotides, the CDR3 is TGTGCCAGCAGCCTGGGGACAGGGATCAGAACCGGGGAGCTGTTTTTT. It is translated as CASSLGTGIRTGELFF.